The 2 T cell receptor beta chains below all came from one sample that was sequenced in a study of CD8+ T cells in alopecia areata. The authors sorted pooled cutaneous lymph node cells using CD4, CD8alpha, NKG2D, NKG2ACE and other markers. After isolation, RNA underwent reverse transcription to generate cDNA as the sequencing template. Libraries were prepared by immunoSEQ multiplex PCR; TCRdb keeps only in-frame clonotypes and omits some of them. The sample includes 200,000 to 300,000 clones, none of them occurring once. Sequences were obtained from CD4+ T cells sorted from a lymph node. Every receptor here comes from a C3H/HeJ mouse with alopecia areata. MHC haplotype of the mouse line: H2-k.

In the case of this clone: The gene symbols are mouse symbols. The read finishes 4 residues shy of the CDR3 end, and the germline J gene is used to complete it. The same CDR3 can be traced to other DNA sequences in this sample. The genes are TRBV13-1 and TRBJ2-4; no firm D call. Per the germline V gene, CDR1 is NSHNY and CDR2 is SYGAGN. The CDR3 runs to 13 residues. The covered CDR3 bases are TGTGCCAGCAGTGATGCATCTGTGAAC. This sequence encodes CASSDASVN. The whole CDR3 reads CASSDASVNTLYF.

This clone was detected ten times or more. Germline and genes here are mouse. The sequence runs out 4 residues before the end of the CDR3; the remainder is reconstructed from the germline J gene. The V gene is TRBV13-1, the J gene TRBJ2-3; tentative D call: TRBD2 (7 bases). The CDR3 runs 16 residues. Germline V lookup: CDR1 NSHNY, CDR2 SYGAGN. V gave up 1 base and J gave up 0 bases, with 12 bases separating them. The CDR3 protein is CASSDPGGTSAETLYF. The part of the CDR3 DNA that was read is TGTGCCAGCAGTGATCCTGGGGGCACTAGTGCAGAA.